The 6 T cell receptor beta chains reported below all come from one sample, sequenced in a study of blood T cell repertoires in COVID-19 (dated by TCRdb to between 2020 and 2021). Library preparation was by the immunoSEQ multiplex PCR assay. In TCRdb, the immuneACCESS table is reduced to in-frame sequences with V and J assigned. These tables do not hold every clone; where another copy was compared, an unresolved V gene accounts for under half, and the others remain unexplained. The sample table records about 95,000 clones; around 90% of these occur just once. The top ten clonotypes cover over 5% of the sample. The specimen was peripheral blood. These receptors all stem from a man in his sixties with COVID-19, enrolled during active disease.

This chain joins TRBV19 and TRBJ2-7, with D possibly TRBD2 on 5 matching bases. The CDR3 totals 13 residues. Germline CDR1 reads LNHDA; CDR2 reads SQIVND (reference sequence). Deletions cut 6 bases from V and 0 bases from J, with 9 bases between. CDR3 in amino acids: CASRTGNSYEQYF. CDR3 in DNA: TGTGCCAGTAGAACCGGGAACTCCTACGAGCAGTACTTC.

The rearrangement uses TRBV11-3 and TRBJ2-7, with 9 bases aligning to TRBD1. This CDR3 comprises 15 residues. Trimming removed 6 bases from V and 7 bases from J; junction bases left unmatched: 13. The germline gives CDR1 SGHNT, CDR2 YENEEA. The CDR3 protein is CASRPRTGGRGEQYF. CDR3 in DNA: TGTGCCAGCAGGCCCCGCACAGGGGGCAGGGGGGAGCAGTACTTC.

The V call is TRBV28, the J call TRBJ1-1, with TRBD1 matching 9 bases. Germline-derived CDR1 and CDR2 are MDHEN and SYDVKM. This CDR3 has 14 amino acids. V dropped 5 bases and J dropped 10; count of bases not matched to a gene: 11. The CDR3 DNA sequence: TGTGCCAGCAGTCCCTCTGACAGGGGGAGGGTAGCTTTCTTT. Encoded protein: CASSPSDRGRVAFF.

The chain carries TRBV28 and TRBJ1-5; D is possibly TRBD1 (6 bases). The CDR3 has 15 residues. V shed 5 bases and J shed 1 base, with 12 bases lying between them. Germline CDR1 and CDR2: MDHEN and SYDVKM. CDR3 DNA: TGTGCCAGCAGTCTCATCCAGGGGAGCAATCAGCCCCAGCATTTT. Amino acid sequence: CASSLIQGSNQPQHF.

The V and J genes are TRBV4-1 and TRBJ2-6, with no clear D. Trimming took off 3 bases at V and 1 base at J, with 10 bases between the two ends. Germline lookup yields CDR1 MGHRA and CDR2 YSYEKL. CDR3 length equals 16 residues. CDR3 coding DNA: TGCGCCAGCAGCCATTCAAAAGAGTCTGGGGCCAACGTCCTGACTTTC. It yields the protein CASSHSKESGANVLTF.

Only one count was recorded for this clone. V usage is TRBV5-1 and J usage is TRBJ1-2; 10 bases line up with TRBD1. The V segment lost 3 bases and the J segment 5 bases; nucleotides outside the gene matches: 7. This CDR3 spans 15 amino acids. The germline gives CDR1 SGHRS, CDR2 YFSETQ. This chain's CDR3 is CASSSRQGAIYGYTF. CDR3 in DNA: TGCGCCAGCAGCTCAAGACAGGGGGCGATTTATGGCTACACCTTC.